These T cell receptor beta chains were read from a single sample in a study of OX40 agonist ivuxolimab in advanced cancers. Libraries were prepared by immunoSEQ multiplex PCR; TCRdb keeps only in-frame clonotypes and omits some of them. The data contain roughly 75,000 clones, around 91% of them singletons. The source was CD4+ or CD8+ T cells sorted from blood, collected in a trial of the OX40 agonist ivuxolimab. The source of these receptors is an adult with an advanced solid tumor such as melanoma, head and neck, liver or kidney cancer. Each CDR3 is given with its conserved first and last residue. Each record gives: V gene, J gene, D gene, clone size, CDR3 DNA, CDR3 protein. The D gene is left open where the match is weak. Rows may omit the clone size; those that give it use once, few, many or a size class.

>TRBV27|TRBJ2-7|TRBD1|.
TGTGCCAGCAGTTGGGGACAGAATTACGAGCAGTACTTC
CASSWGQNYEQYF
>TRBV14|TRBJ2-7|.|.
TGTGCCAGCAGCTTCAGTCACGGTGCCTACGAGCAGTACTTC
CASSFSHGAYEQYF
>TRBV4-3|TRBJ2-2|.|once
TGCGCCAGCAGCCGGGTCGAGGAACCCGGGGAGCTGTTTTTT
CASSRVEEPGELFF
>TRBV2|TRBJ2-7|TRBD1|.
TGTGCCAGCAGAGTGACAGGGATCTCCTACGAGCAGTACTTC
CASRVTGISYEQYF
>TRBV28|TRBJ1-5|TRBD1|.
TGTGCCAGCAGTAACAGGGGCGCCCATCAGCCCCAGCATTTT
CASSNRGAHQPQHF
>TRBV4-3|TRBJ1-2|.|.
TGCGCCAGCAGCCCCGGGGTAGGGCCCCCTAAGGGTGGCTACACCTTC
CASSPGVGPPKGGYTF
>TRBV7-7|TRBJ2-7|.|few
TGTGCTAGCAGCCCGGAGGTGGGGGCGATCTACGAGCAGTACTTC
CASSPEVGAIYEQYF
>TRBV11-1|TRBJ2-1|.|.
TGTGCCAGCAGCCCCAGCCCCTCAGGGCTTGAGCAGTTCTTC
CASSPSPSGLEQFF
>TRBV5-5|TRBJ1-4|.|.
TGTGCCAGCAGCTTGGGGGAACAGTTTCCAGGGAATGAAAAACTGTTTTTT
CASSLGEQFPGNEKLFF
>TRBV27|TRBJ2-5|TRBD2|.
TGTGCCAGCAGTGATCGGGGGGACCTCGGCACGACCCAGTACTTC
CASSDRGDLGTTQYF
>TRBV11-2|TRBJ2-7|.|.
TGTGCCAGCAGCTTAGAGGGCAGGCCCTACGAGCAGTACTTC
CASSLEGRPYEQYF
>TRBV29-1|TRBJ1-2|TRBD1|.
TGCAGCGTTGAGCCCCGGACAGGGGGAGGCTACACCTTC
CSVEPRTGGGYTF
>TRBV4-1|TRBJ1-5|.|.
TGCGCCAGCAGTACCGGGGGCAACAATCAGCCCCAGCATTTT
CASSTGGNNQPQHF
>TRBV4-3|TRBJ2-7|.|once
TGCGCCAGCAGCCACTCTGTATCGGGTTACGAGCAGTACTTC
CASSHSVSGYEQYF
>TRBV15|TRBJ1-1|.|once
TGTGCCACCAGCAGAGATATCGGATTAGGAGAAAACACTGAAGCTTTCTTT
CATSRDIGLGENTEAFF
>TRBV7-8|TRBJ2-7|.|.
TGTGCCAGCAGCTTAGTTGGCCCTACCTACGAGCAGTACTTC
CASSLVGPTYEQYF
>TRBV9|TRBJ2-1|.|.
TGTGCCAGCAGCGCCCTTAGCGGAGTCTACAATGAGCAGTTCTTC
CASSALSGVYNEQFF
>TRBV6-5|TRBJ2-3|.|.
TGTGCCAGCAGTTGGAGTGACTACCGCACAGATACGCAGTATTTT
CASSWSDYRTDTQYF
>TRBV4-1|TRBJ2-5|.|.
TGCGCCAGCAGCTCCCACACGATTCAGGAGACCCAGTACTTC
CASSSHTIQETQYF
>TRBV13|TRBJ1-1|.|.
TGTGCCAGCAGCTTAGCGGGGGTACCGAACACTGAAGCTTTCTTT
CASSLAGVPNTEAFF
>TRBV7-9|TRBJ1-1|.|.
TGTGCCAGCAGCTTAGGAGGGGGTGAAGCTTTCTTT
CASSLGGGEAFF
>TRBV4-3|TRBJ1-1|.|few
TGCGCCAGCAGAATTTCACTCAACCAGAACACTGAAGCTTTCTTT
CASRISLNQNTEAFF
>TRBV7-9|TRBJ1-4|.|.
TGTGCCAGCAACTCAGGGTGGAAGGATGAAAAACTGTTTTTT
CASNSGWKDEKLFF
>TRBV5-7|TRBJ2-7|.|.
TGTGCCAGCAGCTCCGGTTCCTACGAGCAGTACTTC
CASSSGSYEQYF
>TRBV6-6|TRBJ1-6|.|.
TGTGCCAGCAGTCCCGGACAGAGCTATAATTCACCCCTCCACTTT
CASSPGQSYNSPLHF
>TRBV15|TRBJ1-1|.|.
TGTGCCACCAGCAGAGATGCGACGGCAGGGAACACTGAAGCTTTCTTT
CATSRDATAGNTEAFF
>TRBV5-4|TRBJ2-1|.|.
TGTGCCAGCAGTTTGGGGGGGCCAGAGGGGGTGAAGTTCTTC
CASSLGGPEGVKFF
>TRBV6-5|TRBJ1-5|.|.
TGTGCCAGCAGTTACAAGGGGGGTCAGCCCCAGCATTTT
CASSYKGGQPQHF
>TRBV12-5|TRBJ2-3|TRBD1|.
TGTGCTAGTGCCCTCCGGGACAGCGTCACAGATACGCAGTATTTT
CASALRDSVTDTQYF
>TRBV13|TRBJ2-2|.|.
TGTGCCAGCAGCCTGGAGGCCGGGGAGCTGTTTTTT
CASSLEAGELFF
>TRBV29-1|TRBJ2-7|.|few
TGCAGCGTTCAACAGAGATACGAGCAGTACTTC
CSVQQRYEQYF
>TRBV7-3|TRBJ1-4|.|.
TGTGCCAGCAGCTTACTCGTATACGACCAAACAACTAATGAAAAACTGTTTTTT
CASSLLVYDQTTNEKLFF
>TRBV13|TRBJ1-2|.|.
TGTGCCAGCAGCCTAGGGGACGGCTATGGCTACACCTTC
CASSLGDGYGYTF
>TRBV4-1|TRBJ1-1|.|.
TGCGCCAGCAGCCAAGCTACCTACAGGGTTGGGAACACTGAAGCTTTCTTT
CASSQATYRVGNTEAFF
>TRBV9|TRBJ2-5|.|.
TGTGCCAGCAGCTCCGACAGAGAAGAGACCCAGTACTTC
CASSSDREETQYF
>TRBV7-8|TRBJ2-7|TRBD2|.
TGTGCCAGCACCCTAGCGGCGGGTTACGAGCAGTACTTC
CASTLAAGYEQYF
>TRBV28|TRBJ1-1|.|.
TGTGCCAGCAGTTTACCAGGGGTGGACACTGAAGCTTTCTTT
CASSLPGVDTEAFF
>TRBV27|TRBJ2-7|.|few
TGTGCCAGCAGTTTATACGGACCGAACTACGAGCAGTACTTC
CASSLYGPNYEQYF
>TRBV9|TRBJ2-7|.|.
TGTGCCAGCAGCGTAGACCCAGGTAAGGCCCGGGAGCAGTACTTC
CASSVDPGKAREQYF
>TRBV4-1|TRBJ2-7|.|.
TGCGCCAGCAGCCAAGATCGGGAGAGGGGTTCGCGCGAGCAGTACTTC
CASSQDRERGSREQYF
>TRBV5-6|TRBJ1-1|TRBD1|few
TGTGCCAGCAGCTTCGGGACAGGGCGAACTGAAGCTTTCTTT
CASSFGTGRTEAFF
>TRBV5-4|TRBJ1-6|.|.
TGTGCCAGCAGCTTGGAAGGGGGGGCCAAGCCCCTCCACTTT
CASSLEGGAKPLHF
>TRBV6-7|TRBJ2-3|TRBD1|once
TGTGCCAGCCCAGGCCTACAGGGGTCTGGCACAGATACGCAGTATTTT
CASPGLQGSGTDTQYF
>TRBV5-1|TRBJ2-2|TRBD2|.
TGCGCCAGCAGCTCGACTAGCGGAGTCACCGGGGAGCTGTTTTTT
CASSSTSGVTGELFF
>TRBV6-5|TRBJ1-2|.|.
TGTGCCAGCAGCTCCAGCCTGGGTGACTATGGCTACACCTTC
CASSSSLGDYGYTF
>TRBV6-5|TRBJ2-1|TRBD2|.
TGTGCCAGCAGTCTTAGCGGGGCCTACAATGAGCAGTTCTTC
CASSLSGAYNEQFF
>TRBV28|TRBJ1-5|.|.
TGTGCCAGCAGTTTAGTCAGGGACAATCAGCCCCAGCATTTT
CASSLVRDNQPQHF
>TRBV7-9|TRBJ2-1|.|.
TGTGCCAGCAGCTCGTGGGGGCGAGGGGTAGGCGGTGAGCAGTTCTTC
CASSSWGRGVGGEQFF
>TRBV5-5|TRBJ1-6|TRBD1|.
TGTGCCAGCAGCTTCCCCGGGACAGGGGTTTCACCCCTCCACTTT
CASSFPGTGVSPLHF
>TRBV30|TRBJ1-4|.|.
TGTGCCTGGCAATCAGGGGCAACTAATGAAAAACTGTTTTTT
CAWQSGATNEKLFF
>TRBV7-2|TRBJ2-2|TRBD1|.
TGTGCCAGCAGCTCCCCCGGGACAGTTACCGGGGAGCTGTTTTTT
CASSSPGTVTGELFF
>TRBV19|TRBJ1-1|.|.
TGTGCCAGTAGTATGAGGGGCTTTGGCACTGAAGCTTTCTTT
CASSMRGFGTEAFF
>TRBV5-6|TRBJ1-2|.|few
TGTGCCAGCAGCCCAGCCCAGTCATCAGGCTATGGCTACACCTTC
CASSPAQSSGYGYTF